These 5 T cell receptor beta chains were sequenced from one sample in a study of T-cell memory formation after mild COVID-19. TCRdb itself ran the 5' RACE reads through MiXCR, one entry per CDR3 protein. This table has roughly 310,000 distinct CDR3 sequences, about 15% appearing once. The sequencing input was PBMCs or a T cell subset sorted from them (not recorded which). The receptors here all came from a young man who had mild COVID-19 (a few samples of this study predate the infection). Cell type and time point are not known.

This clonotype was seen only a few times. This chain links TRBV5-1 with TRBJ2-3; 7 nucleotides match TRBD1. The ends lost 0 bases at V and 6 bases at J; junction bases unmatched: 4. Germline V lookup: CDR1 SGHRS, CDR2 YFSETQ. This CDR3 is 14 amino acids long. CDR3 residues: CASSLGDRVDTQYF. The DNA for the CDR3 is TGCGCCAGCAGCTTGGGCGACAGGGTTGATACGCAGTATTTT.

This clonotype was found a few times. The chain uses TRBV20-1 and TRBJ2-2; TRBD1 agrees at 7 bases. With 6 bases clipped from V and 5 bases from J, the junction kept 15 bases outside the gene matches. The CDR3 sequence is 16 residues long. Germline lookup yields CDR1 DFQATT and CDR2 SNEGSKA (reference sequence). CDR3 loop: CSARKADRVRTGELFF. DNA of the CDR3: TGCAGTGCCCGAAAAGCCGACAGGGTACGGACCGGGGAGCTGTTTTTT.

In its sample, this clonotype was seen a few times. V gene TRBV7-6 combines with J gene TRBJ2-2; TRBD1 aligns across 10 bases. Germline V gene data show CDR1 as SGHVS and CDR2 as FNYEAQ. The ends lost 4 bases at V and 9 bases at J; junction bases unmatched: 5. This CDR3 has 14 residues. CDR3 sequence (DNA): TGTGCCAGCAGCTCCGGACAGGGGGAGTGGGAGCTGTTTTTT. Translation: CASSSGQGEWELFF.

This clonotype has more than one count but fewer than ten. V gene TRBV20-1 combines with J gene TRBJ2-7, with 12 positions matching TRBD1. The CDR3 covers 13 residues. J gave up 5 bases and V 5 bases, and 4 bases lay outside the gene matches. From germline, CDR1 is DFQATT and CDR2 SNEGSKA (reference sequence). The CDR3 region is CSAPGQGANEQYF. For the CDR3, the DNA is TGCAGTGCTCCGGGACAGGGGGCCAACGAGCAGTACTTC.

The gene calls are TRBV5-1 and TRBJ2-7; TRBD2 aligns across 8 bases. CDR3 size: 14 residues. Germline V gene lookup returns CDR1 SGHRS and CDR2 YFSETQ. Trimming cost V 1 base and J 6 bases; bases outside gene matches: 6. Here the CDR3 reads CASSLYDSGSEQYV. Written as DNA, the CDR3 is TGCGCCAGCAGCTTGTACGACAGCGGGAGCGAGCAGTACGTC.